These 11 T cell receptor beta chains were sequenced from one sample in a study of blood T cell repertoires in COVID-19. TCRdb's copy holds only in-frame clones and misses some; the assay was immunoSEQ multiplex PCR. Of a few hundred thousand clones listed, around 87% are singletons. Sequencing was carried out using PBMCs or T cells enriched from blood (not recorded which). Every receptor here comes from a man aged 30 to 45 who had recovered from COVID-19.

This clone came up a few times. The chain carries TRBV2 and TRBJ1-1; 8 bases fit TRBD1. The CDR3 loop spans 13 amino acids. V trimming: 7 bases; J trimming: 3 bases; junction bases outside the gene matches: 4. Germline CDR1 and CDR2: SNHLY and FYNNEI. Here the CDR3 reads CASKKDRDTEAFF. The CDR3 coding sequence is TGTGCCAGCAAGAAGGACAGGGACACTGAAGCTTTCTTT. The full variable domain, with the rest looked up from reference TRBV2 and TRBJ1-1, is EPEVTQTPSHQVTQMGQEVILRCVPISNHLYFYWYRQILGQKVEFLVSFYNNEISEKSEIFDDQFSVERPDGSNFTLKIRSTKLEDSAMYFCASKKDRDTEAFFGQGTRLTVV.

CDR3 region: CASSLAGQGAYEQYF. The CDR3 region has the DNA TGTGCCAGCAGCTTAGCCGGCCAGGGCGCCTACGAGCAGTACTTC. The chain links TRBV7-2 to TRBJ2-7; tentatively, D is TRBD1 (5 bases). Germline-derived CDR1 and CDR2 are SGHTA and FQGNSA. Trimming removed 0 bases from V and 2 bases from J, with 11 bases in between. CDR3 length equals 15 residues.

The CDR3 spells CASSGGHLSRYGYTF. The CDR3 nucleotides are TGTGCCAGCAGTGGAGGACACCTGAGCCGCTATGGCTACACCTTC. The rearrangement uses TRBV25-1 and TRBJ1-2, with D possibly TRBD1 on 5 matching bases. This CDR3 contains 15 residues. Trimming shortened V by 4 bases and J by 4 bases, and 16 bases separated the two germline ends. Germline V gives CDR1 MGHDK, CDR2 SYGVNS.

The chain links TRBV4-2 to TRBJ1-2, with D perhaps TRBD1 (6 bases). The germline CDR1 and CDR2 sequences are LGHNA and YNFKEQ. This CDR3 is 15 amino acids long. Trimming removed 2 bases at V and 3 bases at J, with 13 bases between. CDR3 DNA sequence: TGTGCCAGCAGCCAAAGTCTAGGGGGTGACTATGGCTACACCTTC. This codes for CASSQSLGGDYGYTF.

The J gene is TRBJ2-7, the V gene TRBV11-2, with 8 nucleotides matching TRBD1. The germline gives CDR1 SGHAT, CDR2 FQNNGV. The V segment lost 3 bases and the J segment 1 base; nucleotides outside the gene matches: 2. The CDR3 sequence is 14 residues long. Written as DNA, the CDR3 is TGTGCCAGCAGCTTCAGGGGGCGTTCCTACGAGCAGTACTTC. Translated: CASSFRGRSYEQYF.

The rearrangement joins TRBV5-4 to TRBJ1-2; 8 bases align to TRBD1. Germline V gives CDR1 SGHNT, CDR2 YYREEE (reference sequence). The CDR3 has 14 residues. V lost 4 bases and J lost 7; bases outside the gene matches: 9. The CDR3 sequence: CASSRTGREGGYTF. The CDR3 DNA reads as TGTGCCAGCAGCCGGACAGGGAGGGAGGGTGGCTACACCTTC.

The chain couples TRBV5-6 to TRBJ1-1, with D tentatively TRBD1 (5 bases). The CDR3 covers 18 residues. Germline-derived CDR1 and CDR2 are SGHDT and YYEEEE. Deletions cut 6 bases from V and 6 bases from J, with 30 bases between. The CDR3 is CASTRDGRFGGTKPEAFF. The CDR3 DNA reads TGTGCCAGCACCCGAGACGGGCGCTTTGGGGGGACGAAACCTGAAGCTTTCTTT.

The chain couples TRBV7-9 to TRBJ2-2, with 7 bases aligning to TRBD1. V trimming: 6 bases; J trimming: 4 bases; junction bases outside the gene matches: 11. CDR1 is SEHNR and CDR2 is FQNEAQ in the germline V gene (reference sequence). The CDR3 extends over 16 amino acids. The chain's CDR3 is CASRHEWSGGTGELFF. CDR3 in DNA: TGTGCCAGCAGACATGAGTGGTCAGGGGGCACCGGGGAGCTGTTTTTT.

CDR3 loop: CASKGFTEAFF. The CDR3 nucleotides are TGTGCCAGCAAGGGGTTCACTGAAGCTTTCTTT. The chain has TRBV6-5 and TRBJ1-1; possible D gene TRBD1, 5 bases. Germline CDR1 is MNHEY and CDR2 is SVGAGI. The V and J ends lost 7 bases and 4 bases respectively, with 7 bases between them. This CDR3 spans 11 amino acids.

V gene TRBV19 combines with J gene TRBJ2-1; 7 nucleotides agree with TRBD1. This CDR3 has 16 residues. Losses at the gene ends were 1 base for V and 5 bases for J; bases not matched to a gene: 8. The V gene's germline CDR1 is LNHDA and CDR2 SQIVND (reference sequence). The CDR3 region has the DNA TGTGCCAGTAGTATAGCCCCGTCAGGGGGAAACAATGAGCAGTTCTTC. This codes for CASSIAPSGGNNEQFF. The whole variable domain, remainder taken from reference TRBV19 and TRBJ2-1, is DGGITQSPKYLFRKEGQNVTLSCEQNLNHDAMYWYRQDPGQGLRLIYYSQIVNDFQKGDIAEGYSVSREKKESFPLTVTSAQKNPTAFYLCASSIAPSGGNNEQFFGPGTRLTVL.

The J gene is TRBJ1-1, the V gene TRBV19; D is undetermined. Germline V lookup: CDR1 LNHDA, CDR2 SQIVND (reference sequence). Trimming removed 4 bases at V and 5 bases at J, with 17 bases between. This CDR3 has 15 amino acids. The CDR3 loop is CASSTSAGGRTEAFF. CDR3 in DNA: TGTGCCAGTAGTACGTCGGCCGGCGGGAGGACTGAAGCTTTCTTT. The full variable domain, rest sourced from reference TRBV19 and TRBJ1-1, is DGGITQSPKYLFRKEGQNVTLSCEQNLNHDAMYWYRQDPGQGLRLIYYSQIVNDFQKGDIAEGYSVSREKKESFPLTVTSAQKNPTAFYLCASSTSAGGRTEAFFGQGTRLTVV.